Shown below are 21 T cell receptor beta chains from a single sample sequenced in a study of cytomegalovirus exposure and HLA in healthy donors. Primers for the PCR totalled 60 Vbeta and 13 Jbeta. Only in-frame clones appear in the TCRdb table, and some are missing; sequencing was by immunoSEQ multiplex PCR. Among about 210,000 clones listed, 82% were seen once. Sequencing was carried out using PBMCs. These receptors came from a man between 40 and 49 years old in good health and CMV-seropositive.

This clone is a singleton in its sample. V gene TRBV5-1 combines with J gene TRBJ2-2; D call uncertain. Trimming stripped 0 bases from V and 2 bases from J, with 14 bases between. The CDR3 consists of 17 residues. Germline V CDR1 and CDR2: SGHRS, YFSETQ. The CDR3 sequence: CASSLVVQKDNTGELFF. In nucleotides, the CDR3 is TGCGCCAGCAGCTTGGTCGTACAGAAAGACAACACCGGGGAGCTGTTTTTT.

Note on this clone: This specimen includes other DNA sequences encoding the same CDR3. The chain uses TRBV6-5 and TRBJ2-1, with 14 bases matching TRBD2. Germline values: CDR1 MNHEY, CDR2 SVGAGI. The ends lost 0 bases at V and 7 bases at J; junction bases unmatched: 2. The CDR3 is 16 residues long. The CDR3 protein is CASSYSRLAGGNEQFF. CDR3 DNA: TGTGCCAGCAGTTACTCGAGACTAGCGGGAGGGAATGAGCAGTTCTTC.

The chain links TRBV5-4 to TRBJ2-7, with 8 bases that match TRBD1. The trim removed 1 base at V and 5 bases at J, leaving 5 bases unmatched. Per germline, CDR1 SGHNT and CDR2 YYREEE (reference sequence). The CDR3 is 14 residues long. This chain's CDR3 is CASSLRQGSNEQYF. Written as DNA, the CDR3 is TGTGCCAGCAGCTTGAGACAGGGGAGCAACGAGCAGTACTTC.

This chain joins TRBV7-9 and TRBJ2-1; D is possibly TRBD2 (5 bases). V was pared by 0 bases and J by 6 bases, with 9 bases between. The CDR3 is 14 amino acids. Germline values: CDR1 SEHNR, CDR2 FQNEAQ (reference sequence). CDR3 in DNA: TGTGCCAGCAGCTTAGCGGGAGTGGTCAATGAGCAGTTCTTC. Its protein product is CASSLAGVVNEQFF. The whole variable domain, remainder taken from reference TRBV7-9 and TRBJ2-1, is DTGVSQNPRHKITKRGQNVTFRCDPISEHNRLYWYRQTLGQGPEFLTYFQNEAQLEKSRLLSDRFSAERPKGSFSTLEIQRTEQGDSAMYLCASSLAGVVNEQFFGPGTRLTVL.

The chain uses TRBV18 and TRBJ2-7; 8 bases agree with TRBD2. Germline V gene data show CDR1 as KGHSH and CDR2 as LQKENI. This CDR3 region has 15 residues. After removal of 2 bases from V and 6 bases from J, the junction contained 9 bases not matched to a gene. Here the CDR3 DNA reads TGTGCCAGCTCACCAGTGGCAGCGGGAGTCTCCGAGCAGTACTTC. Translated: CASSPVAAGVSEQYF.

The chain joins TRBV27 to TRBJ2-7, with 9 positions matching TRBD2. This CDR3 is built from 17 residues. The V and J ends lost 3 bases and 7 bases, in that order; junction bases with no gene match: 16. Germline CDR1 reads MNHEY; CDR2 reads SMNVEV (reference sequence). This chain's CDR3 is CASSLNPRASGTREQYF. The DNA of the CDR3 is TGTGCCAGCAGTTTGAACCCCAGGGCTAGCGGGACGAGAGAGCAGTACTTC.

This rearrangement joins TRBV6-5 to TRBJ1-1; TRBD1 matches 7 bases. The CDR3 totals 12 residues. After removal of 7 bases from V and 4 bases from J, the junction contained 3 bases not matched to a gene. Germline-derived CDR1 and CDR2 are MNHEY and SVGAGI. The CDR3 sequence is CASTSGGTEAFF. Here the CDR3 DNA reads TGTGCCAGCACATCAGGGGGCACTGAAGCTTTCTTT.

V gene TRBV19 combines with J gene TRBJ2-6, with D possibly being TRBD2 (5 bases). The germline V and J ends were trimmed by 6 bases and 2 bases, with 14 bases remaining between them. Germline loops: CDR1 LNHDA, CDR2 SQIVND (reference sequence). This CDR3 is built from 16 residues. The CDR3 nucleotides read TGTGCCAGTAGCTCCGGGATCCCTGCTGGGGCCAACGTCCTGACTTTC. This encodes CASSSGIPAGANVLTF.

The chain uses TRBV11-2 and TRBJ2-7, with TRBD2 as a possible D gene (5 bases). Germline V gene sequence: CDR1 SGHAT, CDR2 FQNNGV. This CDR3 is 13 amino acids long. V was shortened by 1 base and J by 6 bases, with 10 bases between the two germline ends. CDR3 DNA: TGTGCCAGCAGCTTAGGGACTTTCGGCGAGCAGTACTTC. Protein: CASSLGTFGEQYF.

The V call is TRBV7-2, the J call TRBJ2-1; D possibly corresponds to TRBD2 (6 bases). This CDR3 comprises 14 residues. V lost 4 bases to trimming and J lost 8 bases, with 15 bases between them. The germline gives CDR1 SGHTA, CDR2 FQGNSA. In DNA form, the CDR3 reads TGTGCCAGCAGCTCGGGACCCGGCGGGGATGAGCAGTTCTTC. Translating gives CASSSGPGGDEQFF. The full variable domain, its missing parts supplied by reference TRBV7-2 and TRBJ2-1, is GAGVSQSPSNKVTEKGKDVELRCDPISGHTALYWYRQSLGQGLEFLIYFQGNSAPDKSGLPSDRFSAERTGGSVSTLTIQRTQQEDSAVYLCASSSGPGGDEQFFGPGTRLTVL.

The chain links TRBV10-3 to TRBJ1-1, with D perhaps TRBD1 (5 bases). CDR1 is ENHRY, CDR2 SYGVKD, per germline. Between the trimmed V and J ends, which lost 6 bases and 7 bases, there was a span of 15 bases. This CDR3 has 13 amino acids. This chain's CDR3 is CAISRRDSGEAFF. The CDR3 nucleotides are TGTGCCATCAGCAGACGGGACTCGGGTGAAGCTTTCTTT.

The chain is built from TRBV11-3 and TRBJ2-3; 8 bases fit TRBD1. Germline CDR1 is SGHNT and CDR2 is YENEEA. CDR3 length: 16 amino acids. The J segment lost 3 bases and the V segment lost 4 bases, leaving 9 bases of the junction unmatched. Written as DNA, the CDR3 is TGTGCCAGCAGCTCCCTCGGGACAGGCAATACAGATACGCAGTATTTT. Amino acid sequence: CASSSLGTGNTDTQYF.

This clone came up a few times. The chain is built from TRBV6-1 and TRBJ1-2, with TRBD1 matching 8 bases. Unmatched junction bases numbered 11, after V lost 7 bases and J lost 7 bases. The CDR3 contains 14 residues. Germline V gene data show CDR1 as MNHNS and CDR2 as SASEGT. CDR3 in DNA: TGTGCCAGCACCCTGACAGGGGCGGCGGGTGGCTACACCTTC. It codes for CASTLTGAAGGYTF.

Regarding this clone: Other DNA sequences in this sample translate to the same CDR3. This rearrangement joins TRBV4-2 to TRBJ2-5, with D unclear. The germline V and J ends were trimmed by 1 base and 3 bases, with 6 bases remaining between them. CDR1 LGHNA and CDR2 YNFKEQ come from the germline V gene. The length of the CDR3 is 13 residues. The DNA of the CDR3 is TGTGCCAGCAGCCAAGTGTCAGAAGAGACCCAGTACTTC. Encoded protein: CASSQVSEETQYF.

The J gene is TRBJ2-1, the V gene TRBV2; 9 positions agree with TRBD2. The CDR3 has 13 residues. V gave up 9 bases and J gave up 4 bases; unmatched junction bases: 4. CDR1 is SNHLY, CDR2 FYNNEI, per germline. CDR3 region: CASETSGYNEQFF. For the CDR3, the DNA is TGTGCCAGTGAGACTAGCGGTTACAATGAGCAGTTCTTC.

The rearrangement joins TRBV5-5 to TRBJ2-7; 9 bases align to TRBD2. CDR3 length equals 14 residues. With 4 bases clipped from V and 3 bases from J, the junction kept 5 bases outside the gene matches. In germline, CDR1 is SGHKS, CDR2 YYEKEE (reference sequence). CDR3 bases: TGTGCCAGCAGCATGACTAGCGGCGGCTACGAGCAGTACGTC. It encodes CASSMTSGGYEQYV.

The V call is TRBV27, the J call TRBJ2-1; maybe TRBD1 (7 bases). The V and J ends lost 7 bases and 9 bases respectively, with 19 bases between them. In germline, CDR1 is MNHEY, CDR2 SMNVEV (reference sequence). The CDR3 is 14 amino acids. CDR3 bases: TGTGCCAGCAAACTTACCCAGGGGGGCGGTGAGCAGTTCTTC. It specifies CASKLTQGGGEQFF.

This chain joins TRBV6-5 and TRBJ2-5; 7 nucleotides match TRBD2. The CDR3 totals 14 residues. Germline assignment: CDR1 MNHEY and CDR2 SVGAGI. V gave up 6 bases and J gave up 5 bases; unmatched junction bases: 9. The CDR3 loop is CASRVGDGGETQYF. The CDR3 bases are TGTGCCAGCAGAGTAGGAGACGGGGGGGAGACCCAGTACTTC.

This clone was seen a handful of times. V gene TRBV29-1 combines with J gene TRBJ2-3; 12 bases line up with TRBD1. Germline CDR1 SQVTM, CDR2 ANQGSEA. V dropped 2 bases and J dropped 6; count of bases not matched to a gene: 9. The CDR3 runs to 16 residues. The CDR3 sequence: CSVESPGQGARDTQYF. The CDR3 DNA sequence: TGCAGCGTTGAATCTCCGGGACAGGGGGCCCGGGATACGCAGTATTTT.

This sequence joins TRBV15 and TRBJ1-3, with D perhaps TRBD1 (5 bases). Trimming stripped 4 bases from V and 9 bases from J, with 19 bases between. Germline values: CDR1 LNHNV, CDR2 YYDKDF (reference sequence). This CDR3 is 15 amino acids long. The DNA of the CDR3 is TGTGCCACCAGCACACCCGGCGGCGGCGGGGGCACCATATATTTT. Translating it yields CATSTPGGGGGTIYF.

The chain recombines TRBV2 with TRBJ2-7; 7 positions match TRBD1. Germline lookup yields CDR1 SNHLY and CDR2 FYNNEI. CDR3 size: 14 residues. Trimming at V came to 9 bases and at J to 4 bases, leaving 12 bases not matched to a gene. In DNA, the CDR3 is TGTGCCAGTTGTCCACAGGGGAACTATTACGAGCAGTACTTC. It specifies CASCPQGNYYEQYF.